The source of this TCR beta chain is a study of shared clonotypes between healthy human individuals. Each replicate PCR on the sorted subsets used approximately 200 ng DNA (around 30,000 T cell genomes). TCRdb's table, derived via immunoSEQ multiplex PCR, lists solely in-frame clones and lacks some. The sample lists 750,000 to 1,000,000 clones, 80% to 95% occurring once. Trimming pared 7 bases from V and 4 bases from J, leaving 19 bases between. The CDR3 totals 14 residues. CDR1 and CDR2 (germline): GTSNPN, SVGIG (reference sequence). Naive CD8 cells lacked CD45RO, underwent positive selection for CCR7 and left out terminally differentiated effector memory CD45RA+ cells.

Specimen: naive CD8+ T cells sorted from blood. The TCR originated in a young man in good health. V and J are TRBV30 and TRBJ1-2; TRBD1 might be the D (5 bases). This CDR3 reads CASLPMTVTYGYTF. CDR3 sequence (DNA): TGTGCCTCCCTACCTATGACAGTTACCTATGGCTACACCTTC.